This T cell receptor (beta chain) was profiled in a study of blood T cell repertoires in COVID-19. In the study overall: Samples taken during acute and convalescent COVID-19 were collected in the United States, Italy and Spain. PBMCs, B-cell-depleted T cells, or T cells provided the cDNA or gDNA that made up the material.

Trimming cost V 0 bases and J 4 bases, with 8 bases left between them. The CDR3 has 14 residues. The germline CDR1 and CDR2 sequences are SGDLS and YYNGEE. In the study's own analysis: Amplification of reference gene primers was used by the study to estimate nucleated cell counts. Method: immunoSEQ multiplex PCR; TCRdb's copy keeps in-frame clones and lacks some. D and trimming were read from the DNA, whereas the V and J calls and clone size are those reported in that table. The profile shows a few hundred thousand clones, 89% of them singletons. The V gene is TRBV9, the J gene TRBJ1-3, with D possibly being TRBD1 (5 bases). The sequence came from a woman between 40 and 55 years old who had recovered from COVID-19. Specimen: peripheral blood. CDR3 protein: CASSVGTGGNTIYF. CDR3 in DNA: TGTGCCAGCAGCGTAGGTACAGGAGGAAACACCATATATTTT.